This T cell receptor beta chain was observed in a study of CDR3 diversity in severe acne. Each CDR3 protein is one row after TCRdb ran MiXCR on the PCR reads. The sample lists 100,000 or so distinct CDR3 sequences; around 53% were seen once. The V and J ends lost 8 bases and 1 base respectively, with 8 bases between them. Germline CDR1 reads SNHLY; CDR2 reads FYNNEI. The CDR3 is 12 amino acids. The source material was blood. This chain uses TRBV2 with TRBJ1-1; unclear D gene. The clonotype was recovered from a male donor with acne. CDR3 region: CASGDPNTEAFF. CDR3 in DNA: TGTGCCAGCGGGGATCCGAACACTGAAGCTTTCTTT.